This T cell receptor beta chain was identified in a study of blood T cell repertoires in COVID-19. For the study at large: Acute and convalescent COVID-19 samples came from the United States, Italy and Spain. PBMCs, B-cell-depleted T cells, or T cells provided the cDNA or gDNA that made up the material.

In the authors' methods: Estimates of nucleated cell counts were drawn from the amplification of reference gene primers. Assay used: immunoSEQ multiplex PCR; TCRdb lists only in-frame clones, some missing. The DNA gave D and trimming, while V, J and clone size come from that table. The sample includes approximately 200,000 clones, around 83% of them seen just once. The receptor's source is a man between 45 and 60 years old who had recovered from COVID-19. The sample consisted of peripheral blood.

The DNA for the CDR3 is TGTGCCTGGAGTCCCGGACAGGGTCTCATCGGGGAGCTGTTTTTT. Translating gives CAWSPGQGLIGELFF. This sequence joins TRBV30 and TRBJ2-2; TRBD1 agrees at 8 bases. This CDR3 is 15 amino acids long. The germline CDR1 and CDR2 sequences are GTSNPN and SVGIG (reference sequence). Trimming took 2 bases from V and 7 from J; bases not matched to a gene: 9.